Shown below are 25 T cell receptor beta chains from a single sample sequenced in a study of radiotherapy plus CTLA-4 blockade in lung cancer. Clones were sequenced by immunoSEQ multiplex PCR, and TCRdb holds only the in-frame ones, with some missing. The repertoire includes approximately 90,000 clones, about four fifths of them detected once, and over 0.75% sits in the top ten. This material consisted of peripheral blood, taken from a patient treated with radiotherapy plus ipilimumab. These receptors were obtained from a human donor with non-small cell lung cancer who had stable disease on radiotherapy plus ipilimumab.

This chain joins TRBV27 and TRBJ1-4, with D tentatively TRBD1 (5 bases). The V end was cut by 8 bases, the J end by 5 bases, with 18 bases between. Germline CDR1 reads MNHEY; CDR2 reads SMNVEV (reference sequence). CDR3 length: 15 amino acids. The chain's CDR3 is CASGSWDGENEKLFF. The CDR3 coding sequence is TGTGCCAGCGGATCATGGGACGGCGAAAATGAAAAACTGTTTTTT.

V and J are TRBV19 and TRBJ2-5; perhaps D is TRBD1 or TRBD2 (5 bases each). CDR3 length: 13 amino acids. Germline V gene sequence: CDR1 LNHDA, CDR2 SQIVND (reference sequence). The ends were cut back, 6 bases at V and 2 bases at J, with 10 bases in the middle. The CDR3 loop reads CASRGTGQETQYF. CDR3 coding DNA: TGTGCCAGTAGGGGGACGGGTCAAGAGACCCAGTACTTC. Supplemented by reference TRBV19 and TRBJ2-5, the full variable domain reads DGGITQSPKYLFRKEGQNVTLSCEQNLNHDAMYWYRQDPGQGLRLIYYSQIVNDFQKGDIAEGYSVSREKKESFPLTVTSAQKNPTAFYLCASRGTGQETQYFGPGTRLLVL.

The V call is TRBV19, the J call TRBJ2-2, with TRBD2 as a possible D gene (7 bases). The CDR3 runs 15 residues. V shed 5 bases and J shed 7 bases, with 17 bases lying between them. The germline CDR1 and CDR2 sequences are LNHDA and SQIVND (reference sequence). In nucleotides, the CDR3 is TGTGCCAGTAGTTCCAACCTGGGGGGGCACGGGGAGCTGTTTTTT. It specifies CASSSNLGGHGELFF.

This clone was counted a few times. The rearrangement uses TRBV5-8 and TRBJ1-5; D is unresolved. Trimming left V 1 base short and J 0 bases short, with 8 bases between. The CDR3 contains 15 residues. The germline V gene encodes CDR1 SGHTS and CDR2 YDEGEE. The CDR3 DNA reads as TGTGCCAGCAGCTTGCCAGATTATAGCAATCAGCCCCAGCATTTT. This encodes CASSLPDYSNQPQHF.

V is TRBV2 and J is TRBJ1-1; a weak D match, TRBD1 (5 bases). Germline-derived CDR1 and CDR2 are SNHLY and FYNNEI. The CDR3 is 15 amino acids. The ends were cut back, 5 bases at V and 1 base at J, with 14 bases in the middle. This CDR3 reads CASSSGGVGNTEAFF. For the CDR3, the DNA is TGTGCCAGCAGTTCTGGGGGTGTGGGGAACACTGAAGCTTTCTTT.

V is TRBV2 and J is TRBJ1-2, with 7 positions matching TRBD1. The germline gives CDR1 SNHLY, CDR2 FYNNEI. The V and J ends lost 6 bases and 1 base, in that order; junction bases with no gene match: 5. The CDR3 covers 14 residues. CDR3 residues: CASRPGQNNYGYTF. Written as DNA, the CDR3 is TGTGCCAGCAGGCCGGGACAGAATAACTATGGCTACACCTTC. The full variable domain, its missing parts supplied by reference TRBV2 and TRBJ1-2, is EPEVTQTPSHQVTQMGQEVILRCVPISNHLYFYWYRQILGQKVEFLVSFYNNEISEKSEIFDDQFSVERPDGSNFTLKIRSTKLEDSAMYFCASRPGQNNYGYTFGSGTRLTVV.

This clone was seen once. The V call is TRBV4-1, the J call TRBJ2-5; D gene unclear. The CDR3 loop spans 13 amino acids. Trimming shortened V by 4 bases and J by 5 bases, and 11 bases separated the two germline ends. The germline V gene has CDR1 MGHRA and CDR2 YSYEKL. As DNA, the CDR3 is TGCGCCAGCAGCCTGCTCCCGGGTGAGACCCAGTACTTC. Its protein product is CASSLLPGETQYF.

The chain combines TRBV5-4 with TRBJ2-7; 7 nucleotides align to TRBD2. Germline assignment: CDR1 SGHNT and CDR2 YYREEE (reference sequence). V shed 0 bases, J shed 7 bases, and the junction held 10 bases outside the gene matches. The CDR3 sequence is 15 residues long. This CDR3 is CASSLAGGSREEQYF. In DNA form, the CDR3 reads TGTGCCAGCAGCTTGGCGGGGGGTTCTCGAGAGGAGCAGTACTTC.

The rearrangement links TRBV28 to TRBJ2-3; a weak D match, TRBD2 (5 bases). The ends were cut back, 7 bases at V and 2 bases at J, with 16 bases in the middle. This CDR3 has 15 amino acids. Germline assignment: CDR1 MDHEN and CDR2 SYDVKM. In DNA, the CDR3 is TGTGCCAGCAATACGGAGGCCTACCTCACAGATACGCAGTATTTT. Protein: CASNTEAYLTDTQYF.

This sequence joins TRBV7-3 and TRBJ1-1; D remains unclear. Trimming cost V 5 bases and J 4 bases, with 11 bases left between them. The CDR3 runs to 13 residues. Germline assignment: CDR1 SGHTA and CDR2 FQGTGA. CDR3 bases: TGTGCCAGCAGCCCTACGACCGGCACTGAAGCTTTCTTT. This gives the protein CASSPTTGTEAFF.

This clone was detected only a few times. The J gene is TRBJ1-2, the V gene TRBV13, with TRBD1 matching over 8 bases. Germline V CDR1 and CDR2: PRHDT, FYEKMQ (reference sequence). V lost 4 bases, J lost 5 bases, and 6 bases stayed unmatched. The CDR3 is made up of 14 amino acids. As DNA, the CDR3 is TGTGCCAGCAGCTCCCAGGGGGCCCGATATGGCTACACCTTC. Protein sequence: CASSSQGARYGYTF.

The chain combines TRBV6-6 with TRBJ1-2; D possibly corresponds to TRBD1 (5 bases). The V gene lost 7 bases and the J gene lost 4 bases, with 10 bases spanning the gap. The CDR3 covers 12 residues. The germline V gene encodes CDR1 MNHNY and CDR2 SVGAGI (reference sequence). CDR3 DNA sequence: TGTGCCAGCATGGGGGGATCCTATGGCTACACCTTC. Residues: CASMGGSYGYTF.

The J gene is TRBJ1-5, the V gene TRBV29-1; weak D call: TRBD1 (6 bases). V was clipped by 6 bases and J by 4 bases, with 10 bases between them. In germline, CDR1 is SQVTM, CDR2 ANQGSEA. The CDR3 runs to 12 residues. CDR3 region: CSVGQGNQPQHF. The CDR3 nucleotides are TGCAGCGTGGGACAAGGGAATCAGCCCCAGCATTTT.

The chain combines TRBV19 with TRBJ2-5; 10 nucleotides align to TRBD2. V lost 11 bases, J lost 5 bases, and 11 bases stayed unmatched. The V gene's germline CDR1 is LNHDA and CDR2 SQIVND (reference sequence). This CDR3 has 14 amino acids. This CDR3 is CASRASGREETQYF. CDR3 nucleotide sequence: TGTGCCTCTCGGGCCAGCGGGAGGGAGGAGACCCAGTACTTC.

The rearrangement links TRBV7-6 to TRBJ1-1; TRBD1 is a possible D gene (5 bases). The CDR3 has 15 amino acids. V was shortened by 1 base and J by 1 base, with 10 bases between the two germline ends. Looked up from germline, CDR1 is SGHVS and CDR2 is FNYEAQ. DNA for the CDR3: TGTGCCAGCAGCTTAGACGACGGGACGAACACTGAAGCTTTCTTT. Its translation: CASSLDDGTNTEAFF.

Here the CDR3 reads CASSARTSGSNEQFF. The CDR3 region has the DNA TGTGCCAGCAGTGCCAGGACTAGCGGGAGTAATGAGCAGTTCTTC. V is TRBV2 and J is TRBJ2-1; TRBD2 aligns across 13 bases. The CDR3 length is 15 residues. In germline, CDR1 is SNHLY, CDR2 FYNNEI. V lost 4 bases and J lost 7; bases outside the gene matches: 4.

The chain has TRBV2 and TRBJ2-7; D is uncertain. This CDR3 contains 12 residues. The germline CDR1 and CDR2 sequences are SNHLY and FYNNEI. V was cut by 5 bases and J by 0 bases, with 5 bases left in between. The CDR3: CASSPLSYEQYF. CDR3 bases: TGTGCCAGCAGTCCTCTCTCCTACGAGCAGTACTTC. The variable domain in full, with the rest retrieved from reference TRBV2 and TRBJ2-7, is EPEVTQTPSHQVTQMGQEVILRCVPISNHLYFYWYRQILGQKVEFLVSFYNNEISEKSEIFDDQFSVERPDGSNFTLKIRSTKLEDSAMYFCASSPLSYEQYFGPGTRLTVT.

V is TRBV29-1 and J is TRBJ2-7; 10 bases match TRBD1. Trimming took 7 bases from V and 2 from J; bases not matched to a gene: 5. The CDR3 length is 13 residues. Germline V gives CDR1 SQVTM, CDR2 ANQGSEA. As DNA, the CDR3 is TGCAGCGGGGGGGGACAGGGGACCTACGAGCAGTACTTC. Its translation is CSGGGQGTYEQYF.

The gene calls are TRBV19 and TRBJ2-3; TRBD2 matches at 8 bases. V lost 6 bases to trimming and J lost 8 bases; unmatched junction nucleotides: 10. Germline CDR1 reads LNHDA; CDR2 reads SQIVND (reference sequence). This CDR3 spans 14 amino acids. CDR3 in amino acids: CASSLAGAGSTQYF. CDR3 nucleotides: TGTGCCAGTAGCCTAGCGGGTGCCGGAAGTACGCAGTATTTT.

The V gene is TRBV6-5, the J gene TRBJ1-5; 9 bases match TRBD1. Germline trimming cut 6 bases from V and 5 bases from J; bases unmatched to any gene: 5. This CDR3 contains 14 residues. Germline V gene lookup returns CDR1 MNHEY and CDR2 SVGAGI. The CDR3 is CASRGQGRDQPQHF. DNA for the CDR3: TGTGCCAGCAGGGGACAGGGTCGGGATCAGCCCCAGCATTTT.

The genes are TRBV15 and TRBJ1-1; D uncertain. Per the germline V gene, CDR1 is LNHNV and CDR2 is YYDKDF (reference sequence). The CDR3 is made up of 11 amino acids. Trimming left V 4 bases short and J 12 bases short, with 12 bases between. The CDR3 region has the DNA TGTGCCACCAGCACCTCCAAGGTGACTTTCTTT. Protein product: CATSTSKVTFF.

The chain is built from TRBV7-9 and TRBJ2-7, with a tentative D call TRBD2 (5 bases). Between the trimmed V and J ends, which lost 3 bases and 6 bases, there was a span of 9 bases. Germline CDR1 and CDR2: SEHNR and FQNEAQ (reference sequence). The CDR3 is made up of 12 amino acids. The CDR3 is CASSLRDSEQYF. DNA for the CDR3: TGTGCCAGCAGCTTGAGGGATTCCGAGCAGTACTTC.

The CDR3: CASSPEREGLADTQYF. CDR3 DNA: TGTGCCAGCTCACCCGAGCGGGAGGGTTTAGCAGATACGCAGTATTTT. The chain joins TRBV18 to TRBJ2-3; TRBD2 matches 10 bases. The CDR3 contains 16 residues. CDR1 is KGHSH and CDR2 is LQKENI in the germline V gene. Trimming at V came to 3 bases and at J to 4 bases, leaving 7 bases not matched to a gene.

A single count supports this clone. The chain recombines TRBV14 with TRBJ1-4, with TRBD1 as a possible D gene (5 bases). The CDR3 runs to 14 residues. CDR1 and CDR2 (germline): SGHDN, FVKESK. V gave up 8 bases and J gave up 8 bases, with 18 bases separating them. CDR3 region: CASGSGQGGEKLFF. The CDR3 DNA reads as TGTGCCAGCGGAAGTGGGCAGGGAGGCGAAAAACTGTTTTTT.

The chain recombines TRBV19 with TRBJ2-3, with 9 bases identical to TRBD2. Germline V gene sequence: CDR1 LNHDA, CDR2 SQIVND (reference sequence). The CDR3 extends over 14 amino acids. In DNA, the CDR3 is TGTGCGAGCGGGAGGACCTTAAGCACAGATACGCAGTATTTT. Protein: CASGRTLSTDTQYF.